This TCR beta chain appears in the sequencing data of a study of human T cells and chemical hapten exposure. Across the study: Patients were given diphenylcyclopropenone on the scalp weekly across the approximately 25-week study. Patch tests containing 0.01% DPC, applied to the upper back, were read at 6 days.

The CDR3 contains 20 residues. The V and J ends lost 7 bases and 2 bases, in that order; junction bases with no gene match: 17. CDR1 and CDR2 (germline): KGHDR, SFDVKD. TCRdb reanalysed the RACE reads using MiXCR and keeps one entry per CDR3 protein. This sample carries 300,000 to 450,000 distinct CDR3 sequences, 5.5% of them seen once, and the ten largest clones take around 8%. Study-level findings and limits: TCRs at high frequency, those above 1 in 1000, did not change with DPC sensitization.

The sample's time point: pre-sensitization, week 0. Noted treatment: therapeutic diphenylcyclopropenone sensitization with weekly scalp DPC. This clonotype showed up just a few times. Its antigen is unidentified. This chain joins TRBV24-1 and TRBJ1-5, with 12 bases aligning to TRBD1. The sample in question was whole blood, obtained in connection with sensitization to the hapten diphenylcyclopropenone (DPC). The origin of this receptor is a woman aged 18-30 years with alopecia areata. Some clones in this sample may be carry-over from other donors' samples. The CDR3 loop is CATSQATGTGGQGGNQPQHF. The CDR3 nucleotides are TGTGCCACCAGCCAAGCAACCGGGACAGGGGGCCAAGGGGGCAATCAGCCCCAGCATTTT.